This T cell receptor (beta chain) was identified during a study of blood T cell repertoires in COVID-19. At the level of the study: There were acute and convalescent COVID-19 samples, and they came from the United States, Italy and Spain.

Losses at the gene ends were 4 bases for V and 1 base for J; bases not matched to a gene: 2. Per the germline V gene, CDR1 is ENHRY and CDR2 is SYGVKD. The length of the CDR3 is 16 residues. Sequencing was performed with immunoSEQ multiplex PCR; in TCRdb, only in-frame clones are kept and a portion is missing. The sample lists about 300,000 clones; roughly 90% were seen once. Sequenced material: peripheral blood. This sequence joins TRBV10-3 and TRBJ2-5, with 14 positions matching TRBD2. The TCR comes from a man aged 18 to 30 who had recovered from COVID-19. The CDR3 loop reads CAISGGTSGGQETQYF. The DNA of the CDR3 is TGTGCCATCAGTGGCGGGACTAGCGGGGGCCAAGAGACCCAGTACTTC.